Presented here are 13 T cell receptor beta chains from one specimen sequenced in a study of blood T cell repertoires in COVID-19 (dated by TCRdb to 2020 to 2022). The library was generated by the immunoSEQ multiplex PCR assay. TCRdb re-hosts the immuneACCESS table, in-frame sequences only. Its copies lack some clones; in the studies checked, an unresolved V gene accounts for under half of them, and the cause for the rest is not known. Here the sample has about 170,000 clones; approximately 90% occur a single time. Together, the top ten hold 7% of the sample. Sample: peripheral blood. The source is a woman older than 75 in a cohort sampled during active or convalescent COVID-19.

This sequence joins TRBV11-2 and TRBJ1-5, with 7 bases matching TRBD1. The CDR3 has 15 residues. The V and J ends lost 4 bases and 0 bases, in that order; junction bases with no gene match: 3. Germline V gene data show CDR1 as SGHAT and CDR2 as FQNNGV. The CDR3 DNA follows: TGTGCCAGCAGCTCGGGACAGAATAGCAATCAGCCCCAGCATTTT. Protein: CASSSGQNSNQPQHF.

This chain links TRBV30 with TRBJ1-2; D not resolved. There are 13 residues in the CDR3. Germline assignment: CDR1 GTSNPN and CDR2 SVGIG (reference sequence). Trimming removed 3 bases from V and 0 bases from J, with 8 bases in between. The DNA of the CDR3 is TGTGCCTGGAGACGGGGTACTAACTATGGCTACACCTTC. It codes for CAWRRGTNYGYTF. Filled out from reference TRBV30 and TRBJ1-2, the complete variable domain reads SQTIHQWPATLVQPVGSPLSLECTVEGTSNPNLYWYRQAAGRGLQLLFYSVGIGQISSEVPQNLSASRPQDRQFILSSKKLLLSDSGFYLCAWRRGTNYGYTFGSGTRLTVV.

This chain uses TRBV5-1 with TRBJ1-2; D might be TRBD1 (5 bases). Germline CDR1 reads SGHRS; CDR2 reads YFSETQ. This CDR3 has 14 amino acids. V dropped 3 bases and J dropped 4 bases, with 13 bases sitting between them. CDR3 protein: CASSSTGIAYGYTF. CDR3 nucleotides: TGCGCCAGCAGCTCAACAGGTATCGCCTATGGCTACACCTTC.

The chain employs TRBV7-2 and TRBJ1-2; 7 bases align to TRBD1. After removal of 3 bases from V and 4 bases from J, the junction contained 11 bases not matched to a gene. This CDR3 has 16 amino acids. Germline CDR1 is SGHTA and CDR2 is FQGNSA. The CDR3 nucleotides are TGTGCCAGCAGCTTTGGACAGGCCCAAACGTCCTATGGCTACACCTTC. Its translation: CASSFGQAQTSYGYTF.

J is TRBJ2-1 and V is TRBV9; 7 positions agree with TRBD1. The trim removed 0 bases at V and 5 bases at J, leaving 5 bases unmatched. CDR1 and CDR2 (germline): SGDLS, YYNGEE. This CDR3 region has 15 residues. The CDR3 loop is CASSVVGTVNNEQFF. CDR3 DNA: TGTGCCAGCAGCGTAGTTGGGACAGTAAACAATGAGCAGTTCTTC.

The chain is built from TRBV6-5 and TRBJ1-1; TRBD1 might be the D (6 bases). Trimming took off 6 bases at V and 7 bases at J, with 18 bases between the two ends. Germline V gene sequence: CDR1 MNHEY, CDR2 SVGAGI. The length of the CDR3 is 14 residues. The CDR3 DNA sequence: TGTGCCAGCAGCTATCCGGGGGGGGCTGATGAAGCTTTCTTT. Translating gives CASSYPGGADEAFF.

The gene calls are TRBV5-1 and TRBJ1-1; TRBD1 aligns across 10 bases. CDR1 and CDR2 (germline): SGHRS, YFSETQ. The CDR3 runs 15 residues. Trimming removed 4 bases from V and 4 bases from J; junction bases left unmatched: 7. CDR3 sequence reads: CASSARDRGVTEAFF. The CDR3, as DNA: TGCGCCAGCAGCGCCCGGGACAGGGGAGTCACTGAAGCTTTCTTT.

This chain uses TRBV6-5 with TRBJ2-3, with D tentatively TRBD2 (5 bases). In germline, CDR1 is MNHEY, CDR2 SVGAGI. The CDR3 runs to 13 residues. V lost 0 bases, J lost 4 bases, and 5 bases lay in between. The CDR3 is CASSYSRADTQYF. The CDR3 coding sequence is TGTGCCAGCAGTTACTCGAGGGCAGATACGCAGTATTTT.

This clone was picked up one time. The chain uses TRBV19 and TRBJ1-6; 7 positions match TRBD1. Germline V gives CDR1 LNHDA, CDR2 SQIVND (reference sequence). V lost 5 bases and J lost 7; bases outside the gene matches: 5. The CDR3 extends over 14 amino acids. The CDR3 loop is CASSLAGGNSPLHF. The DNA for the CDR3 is TGTGCCAGTAGTCTGGCAGGGGGGAATTCACCCCTCCACTTT.

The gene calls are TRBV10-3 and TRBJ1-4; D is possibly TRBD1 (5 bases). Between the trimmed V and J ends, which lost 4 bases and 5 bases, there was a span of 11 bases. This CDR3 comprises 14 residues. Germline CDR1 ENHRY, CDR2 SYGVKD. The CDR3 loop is CAISGGRANEKLFF. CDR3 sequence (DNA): TGTGCCATCAGTGGGGGCAGGGCAAATGAAAAACTGTTTTTT.

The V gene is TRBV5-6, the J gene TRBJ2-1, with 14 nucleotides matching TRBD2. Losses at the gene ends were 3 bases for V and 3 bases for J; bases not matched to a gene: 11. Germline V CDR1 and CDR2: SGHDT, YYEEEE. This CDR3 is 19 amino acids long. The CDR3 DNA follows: TGTGCCAGCAGCTCACCCGGGGGACTAGCGGGGGCCATCTACAATGAGCAGTTCTTC. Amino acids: CASSSPGGLAGAIYNEQFF.

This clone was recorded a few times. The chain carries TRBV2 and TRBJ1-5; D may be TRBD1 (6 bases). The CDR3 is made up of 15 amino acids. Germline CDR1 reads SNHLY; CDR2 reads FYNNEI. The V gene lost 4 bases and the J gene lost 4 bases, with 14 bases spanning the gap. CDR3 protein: CASSVMGASNQPQHF. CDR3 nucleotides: TGTGCCAGCAGTGTGATGGGGGCCTCAAATCAGCCCCAGCATTTT. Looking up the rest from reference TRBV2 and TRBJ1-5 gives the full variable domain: EPEVTQTPSHQVTQMGQEVILRCVPISNHLYFYWYRQILGQKVEFLVSFYNNEISEKSEIFDDQFSVERPDGSNFTLKIRSTKLEDSAMYFCASSVMGASNQPQHFGDGTRLSIL.

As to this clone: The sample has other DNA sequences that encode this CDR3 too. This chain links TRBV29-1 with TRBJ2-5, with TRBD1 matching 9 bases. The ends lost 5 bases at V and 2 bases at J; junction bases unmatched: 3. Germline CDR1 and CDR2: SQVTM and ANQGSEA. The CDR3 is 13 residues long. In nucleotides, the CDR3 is TGCAGCGTTAACAGGGGGCATCAAGAGACCCAGTACTTC. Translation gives CSVNRGHQETQYF.